This T cell receptor beta chain derives from a study of Graves' ophthalmopathy and Graves' hyperthyroidism. Study as a whole: Peripheral blood was gathered at first diagnosis, ahead of any treatment whatsoever.

Active ophthalmopathy (CAS at least 3, NOSPECS at least 4), lasting under 3 months. Thyroid ultrasound, orbital computed tomography, TRAb, serum thyroxine and clinical symptoms formed the basis of diagnosis. PBMCs were density-gradient isolated from roughly 10 ml fresh blood. This clonotype has only a few counts. Amplification of TCR beta CDR3 regions used RNA transcripts. In the first round, RT-PCR was carried out with HTBI primers, and a multiplex PCR formed the second round. TCRdb itself ran the multiplex PCR reads through MiXCR, one entry per CDR3 protein. The sample consists of about 740,000 distinct CDR3 sequences, around 40% of them appearing once. The CDR3 covers 16 residues. Germline lookup yields CDR1 SGHTA and CDR2 FQGNSA. V shed 6 bases and J shed 4 bases, with 22 bases lying between them.

The chain combines TRBV7-2 with TRBJ2-7; maybe TRBD2 (6 bases). The receptor was isolated from an adult man with Graves' ophthalmopathy. The specimen was peripheral blood. CDR3 sequence (DNA): TGTGCCAGCAGTTACCACCGGCGGGGTGGGTCGTACGAGCAGTACTTC. Translated: CASSYHRRGGSYEQYF.